The rows below give T cell receptor beta chains drawn from one sample of a study of blood T cell repertoires in COVID-19. TCRdb's table, derived via immunoSEQ multiplex PCR, lists solely in-frame clones and lacks some. The sample consists of 150,000 to 250,000 clones, around 94% of them appearing once. Sequencing input: peripheral blood. These receptors all come from a man between 25 and 39 years old with COVID-19, enrolled during active disease. Each CDR3 is given with its conserved first and last residue. A D gene is named only where the DNA matches it firmly. Clone size is shown for a subset of rows, as once, few, many or a class of expanded clone.

V	J	size	D	DNA	CDR3
TRBV7-9	TRBJ2-3	-	TRBD2	TGTGCCAGCAGCTTATTGGTGCGGGGGGGTGCAGATACGCAGTATTTT	CASSLLVRGGADTQYF
TRBV7-3	TRBJ2-3	-	-	TGTGCCAGCAGCCCCCTCCCGGGAGATACGCAGTATTTT	CASSPLPGDTQYF
TRBV2	TRBJ1-4	-	-	TGTGCCAGCAGGAAAAGGACAGCAACTAATGAAAAACTGTTTTTT	CASRKRTATNEKLFF
TRBV6-5	TRBJ2-5	-	-	TGTGCCAGCAGTTACTCGATGCAGGCAGAGACCCAGTACTTC	CASSYSMQAETQYF
TRBV19	TRBJ2-5	once	TRBD1	TGTGCCAGTAGTATAGCCGGGACAGGGCAAGAGACCCAGTACTTC	CASSIAGTGQETQYF
TRBV27	TRBJ1-1	-	-	TGTGCCAGCAGTTTAACTTCCCTGAACACTGAAGCTTTCTTT	CASSLTSLNTEAFF
TRBV18	TRBJ2-1	-	TRBD1	TGTGCCAGCTCACTAAGCCAAGGGACAGGGAGGAATGAGCAGTTCTTC	CASSLSQGTGRNEQFF
TRBV5-1	TRBJ2-7	-	-	TGCGCCAGCACCCGCCGCGGGACGGGAAGCGAGCAGTACTTC	CASTRRGTGSEQYF
TRBV5-1	TRBJ2-7	-	-	TGCGCCAGCAGATTCCCGGGACACCAGATCTACGAGCAGTACTTC	CASRFPGHQIYEQYF
TRBV19	TRBJ1-4	-	TRBD1	TGTGCCAGCCGGGACAGGGGATTTGCTAATGAAAAACTGTTTTTT	CASRDRGFANEKLFF
TRBV9	TRBJ2-5	-	-	TGTGCCAGCAGCGTAGGCGAGGGTAGGTCGACCCAGTACTTC	CASSVGEGRSTQYF
TRBV30	TRBJ1-2	-	-	TGTGCCTGGAGTGGGAAACAGGGCTCCTCTGGCTACACCTTC	CAWSGKQGSSGYTF
TRBV5-1	TRBJ2-2	-	-	TGCGCCAGCAACAGGAACACCGGGGAGCTGTTTTTT	CASNRNTGELFF
TRBV6-1	TRBJ2-6	-	TRBD1	TGTGCCAGCATTGACAGGGGGCGCGCCGGGGCCAACGTCCTGACTTTC	CASIDRGRAGANVLTF
TRBV7-9	TRBJ1-4	-	-	TGTGCCAGCAGCTCAAGAAACAGGGTTCGCGAGGAAAAACTGTTTTTT	CASSSRNRVREEKLFF
TRBV10-3	TRBJ1-2	-	-	TGTGCCATTGCAACAGGCGGCGCCTACTATGGCTACACCTTC	CAIATGGAYYGYTF
TRBV6-5	TRBJ2-5	-	-	TGTGCCAGCAGTTACTCACACAGGCGACAAGAGACCCAGTACTTC	CASSYSHRRQETQYF
TRBV19	TRBJ1-1	-	-	TGTGCCAGTAGTATAGTGGGGGCTATGAACACTGAAGCTTTCTTT	CASSIVGAMNTEAFF
TRBV5-6	TRBJ1-1	-	-	TGTGCCAGCAGTGTCACAGGGAACACTGAAGCTTTCTTT	CASSVTGNTEAFF
TRBV7-2	TRBJ1-1	-	TRBD1	TGTGCCAGCAGCTTTTGGGACAGGGGGGTGAACACTGAAGCTTTCTTT	CASSFWDRGVNTEAFF
TRBV7-9	TRBJ1-5	-	-	TGTGCCAGCAGCTTAGAGAGTGGTGGACTCAATCAGCCCCAGCATTTT	CASSLESGGLNQPQHF
TRBV9	TRBJ2-6	-	TRBD1	TGTGCCAGCAGCGCACTGACAGGGGGCCAATCTGGGGCCAACGTCCTGACTTTC	CASSALTGGQSGANVLTF
TRBV4-2	TRBJ1-2	-	TRBD1	TGTGCCAGCAGCCCTACCAGACAGGGGGCTGGTGGCTACACCTTC	CASSPTRQGAGGYTF
TRBV28	TRBJ1-1	-	-	TGTGCCAGCAGTTTCCCTTTCCGCGTAGCTTTCTTT	CASSFPFRVAFF
TRBV7-9	TRBJ1-3	-	-	TGTGCCAGCACCCCCGGACAGTTCTCTGGAAACACCATATATTTT	CASTPGQFSGNTIYF
TRBV10-3	TRBJ2-2	once	-	TGTGCCATCAGTGAAACGGCGAACACCGGGGAGCTGTTTTTT	CAISETANTGELFF
TRBV4-1	TRBJ1-2	-	-	TGCGCCACCTCGCAACCTAACCGGGACACCTCTAACTATGGCTACACCTTC	CATSQPNRDTSNYGYTF
TRBV25-1	TRBJ1-2	once	TRBD1	TGTGCCAGCAGTGATTCAACAGGGGGCGCCGGCTATGGCTACACCTTC	CASSDSTGGAGYGYTF
TRBV5-4	TRBJ2-5	-	TRBD2	TGTGCCAGCAGCTTAGCGGGGGGGCCGATAGGAGAGACCCAGTACTTC	CASSLAGGPIGETQYF
TRBV7-2	TRBJ1-5	-	-	TGTGCCAGCAGCTTAGGGGTTATGACGGGAAATCAGCCCCAGCATTTT	CASSLGVMTGNQPQHF
TRBV15	TRBJ2-3	once	TRBD2	TGTGCCACCAGCTCTGGACTCCTCCGGACTAGCGGAAACACAGATACGCAGTATTTT	CATSSGLLRTSGNTDTQYF
TRBV5-5	TRBJ2-1	-	-	TGTGCCAGCAGCTTGGCTATACAGAGCTCCTACAATGAGCAGTTCTTC	CASSLAIQSSYNEQFF
TRBV6-5	TRBJ2-1	-	-	TGTGCCAGCAGGGATTCGACTGACCGATACAATGAGCAGTTCTTC	CASRDSTDRYNEQFF
TRBV6-5	TRBJ1-5	-	-	TGTGCCAGCAGTTACTCTTCCCAGAATCAGCCCCAGCATTTT	CASSYSSQNQPQHF
TRBV4-1	TRBJ1-2	-	TRBD1	TGCGCCAGCAGCCAAGATCTCCTGGGACAGGGACAAACGGGGGGCTCTAATGGCTACACCTTC	CASSQDLLGQGQTGGSNGYTF
TRBV10-3	TRBJ2-1	-	-	TGTGCCATCAGGGACTCGGGGACAAGTAGGGACAATGAGCAGTTCTTC	CAIRDSGTSRDNEQFF
TRBV13	TRBJ2-1	-	-	TGTGCCAGCAGCCCGGCCCGTACTAGGGTCAATGAGCAGTTCTTC	CASSPARTRVNEQFF